The 3 T cell receptor beta chains reported below all come from one sample, sequenced in a study of monozygotic twins with inflammatory bowel disease. TCRdb reworked the 5' RACE reads into one entry per CDR3 protein, no DNA. Its listing shows about 210,000 distinct CDR3 sequences. Sequences were obtained from blood. These receptors came from a human donor with ulcerative colitis or Crohn's disease, or a healthy co-twin of an affected twin (not recorded which).

The rearrangement joins TRBV24-1 to TRBJ2-7; TCRdb proposes TRBD2, but this gene call is untestable without DNA. This CDR3 comprises 15 residues. The germline V gene encodes CDR1 KGHDR and CDR2 SFDVKD. CDR3 amino acids: CATSDSAAYRNEQYF.

The chain has TRBV5-1 and TRBJ2-4; TCRdb picks TRBD1, but there is no DNA to check that call. CDR3 length: 14 residues. Per germline, CDR1 SGHRS and CDR2 YFSETQ. CDR3 residues: CASSPGTGLDIQYF.

The chain recombines TRBV20-1 with TRBJ1-5. Germline V gives CDR1 DFQATT, CDR2 SNEGSKA (reference sequence). The CDR3 runs 15 residues. The CDR3: CSASGDGDSNQPQHF.